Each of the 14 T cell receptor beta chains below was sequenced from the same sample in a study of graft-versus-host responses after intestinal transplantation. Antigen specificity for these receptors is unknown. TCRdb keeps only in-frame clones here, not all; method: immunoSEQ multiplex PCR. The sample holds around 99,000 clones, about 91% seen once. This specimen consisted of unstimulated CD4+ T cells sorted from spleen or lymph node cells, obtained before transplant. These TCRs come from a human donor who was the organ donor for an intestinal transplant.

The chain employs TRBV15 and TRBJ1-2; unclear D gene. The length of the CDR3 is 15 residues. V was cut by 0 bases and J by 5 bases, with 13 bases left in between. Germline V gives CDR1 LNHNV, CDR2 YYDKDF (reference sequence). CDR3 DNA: TGTGCCACCAGCAGAGATTTTACAGCTTCTTATGGCTACACCTTC. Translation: CATSRDFTASYGYTF.

Written as DNA, the CDR3 is TGTGCCATCACGCTTGGTCTCTGGGACCACAATGAGCAGTTCTTC. Translation: CAITLGLWDHNEQFF. J is TRBJ2-1 and V is TRBV5-4, with D possibly called TRBD1 or TRBD2 (5 bases each). This CDR3 has 15 residues. Germline V gives CDR1 SGHNT, CDR2 YYREEE (reference sequence). The V and J ends lost 9 bases and 5 bases respectively, with 21 bases between them.

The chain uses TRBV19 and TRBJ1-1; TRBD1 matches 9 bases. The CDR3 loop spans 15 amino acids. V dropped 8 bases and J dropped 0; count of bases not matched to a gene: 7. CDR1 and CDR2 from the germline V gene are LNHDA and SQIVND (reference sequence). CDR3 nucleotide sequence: TGTGCCAGTCTCCGGGACAGGGCAGTGAACACTGAAGCTTTCTTT. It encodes CASLRDRAVNTEAFF.

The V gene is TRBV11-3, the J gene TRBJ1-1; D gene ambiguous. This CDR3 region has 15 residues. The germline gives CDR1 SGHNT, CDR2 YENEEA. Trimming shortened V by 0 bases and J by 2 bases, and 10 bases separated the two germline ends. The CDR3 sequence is CASSLERALNTEAFF. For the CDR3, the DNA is TGTGCCAGCAGCTTAGAAAGGGCTCTTAACACTGAAGCTTTCTTT.

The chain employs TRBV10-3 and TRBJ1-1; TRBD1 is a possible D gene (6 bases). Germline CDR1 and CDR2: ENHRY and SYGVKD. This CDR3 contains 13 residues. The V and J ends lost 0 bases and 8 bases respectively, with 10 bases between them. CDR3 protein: CAISESEGVEAFF. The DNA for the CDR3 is TGTGCCATCAGTGAGTCGGAGGGGGTGGAAGCTTTCTTT.

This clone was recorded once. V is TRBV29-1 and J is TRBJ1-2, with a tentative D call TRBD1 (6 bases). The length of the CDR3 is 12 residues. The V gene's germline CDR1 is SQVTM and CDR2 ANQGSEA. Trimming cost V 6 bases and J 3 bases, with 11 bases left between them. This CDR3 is CSVGTIDYGYTF. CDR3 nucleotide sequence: TGCAGCGTAGGGACAATTGACTATGGCTACACCTTC. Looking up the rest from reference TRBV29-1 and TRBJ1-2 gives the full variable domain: SAVISQKPSRDICQRGTSLTIQCQVDSQVTMMFWYRQQPGQSLTLIATANQGSEATYESGFVIDKFPISRPNLTFSTLTVSNMSPEDSSIYLCSVGTIDYGYTFGSGTRLTVV.

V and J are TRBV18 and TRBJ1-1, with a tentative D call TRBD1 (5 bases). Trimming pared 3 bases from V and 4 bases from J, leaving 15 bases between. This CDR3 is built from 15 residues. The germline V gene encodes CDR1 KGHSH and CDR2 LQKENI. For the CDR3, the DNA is TGTGCCAGCTCACCCTGGGGCGGGGGGGGCACTGAAGCTTTCTTT. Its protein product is CASSPWGGGGTEAFF.

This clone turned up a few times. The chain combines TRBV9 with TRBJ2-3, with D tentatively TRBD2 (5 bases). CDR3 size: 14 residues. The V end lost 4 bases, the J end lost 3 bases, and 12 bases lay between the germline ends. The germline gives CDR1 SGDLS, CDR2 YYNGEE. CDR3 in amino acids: CASSKSSRTDTQYF. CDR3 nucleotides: TGTGCCAGCAGCAAATCTAGCCGGACAGATACGCAGTATTTT.

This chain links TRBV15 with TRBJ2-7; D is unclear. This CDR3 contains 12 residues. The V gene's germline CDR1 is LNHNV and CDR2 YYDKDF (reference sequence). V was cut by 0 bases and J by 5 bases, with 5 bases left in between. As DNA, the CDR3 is TGTGCCACCAGCAGAGATGAGGACGAGCAGTACTTC. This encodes CATSRDEDEQYF.

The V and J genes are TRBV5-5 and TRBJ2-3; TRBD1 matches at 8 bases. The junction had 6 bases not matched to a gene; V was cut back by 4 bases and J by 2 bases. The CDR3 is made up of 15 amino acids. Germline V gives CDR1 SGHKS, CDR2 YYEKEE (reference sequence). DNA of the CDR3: TGTGCCAGCAGCCCGGACAGGGACCCCACAGATACGCAGTATTTT. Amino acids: CASSPDRDPTDTQYF.

The CDR3: CASSLGGTSSSYEQYF. The CDR3 bases are TGTGCCAGCAGCTTGGGGGGGACTAGTTCCTCCTACGAGCAGTACTTC. V and J are TRBV5-4 and TRBJ2-7, with 8 bases identical to TRBD2. Germline CDR1 SGHNT, CDR2 YYREEE (reference sequence). The CDR3 totals 16 residues. The junction had 5 bases not matched to a gene; V was cut back by 0 bases and J by 0 bases.

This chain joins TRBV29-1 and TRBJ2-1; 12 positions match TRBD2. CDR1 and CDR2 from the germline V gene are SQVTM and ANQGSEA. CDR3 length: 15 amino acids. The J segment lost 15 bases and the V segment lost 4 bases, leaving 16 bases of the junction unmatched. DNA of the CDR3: TGCAGCGTTGGGCCCCCTAGCGGGGGGGCCGAACCAAGGTTCTTC. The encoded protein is CSVGPPSGGAEPRFF.

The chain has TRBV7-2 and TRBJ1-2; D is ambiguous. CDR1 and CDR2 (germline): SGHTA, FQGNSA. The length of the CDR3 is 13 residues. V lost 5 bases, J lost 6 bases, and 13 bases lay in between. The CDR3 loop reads CASSNYLSDGYTF. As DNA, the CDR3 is TGTGCCAGCAGCAATTACCTTAGTGATGGCTACACCTTC. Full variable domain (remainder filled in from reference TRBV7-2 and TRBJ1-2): GAGVSQSPSNKVTEKGKDVELRCDPISGHTALYWYRQSLGQGLEFLIYFQGNSAPDKSGLPSDRFSAERTGGSVSTLTIQRTQQEDSAVYLCASSNYLSDGYTFGSGTRLTVV.

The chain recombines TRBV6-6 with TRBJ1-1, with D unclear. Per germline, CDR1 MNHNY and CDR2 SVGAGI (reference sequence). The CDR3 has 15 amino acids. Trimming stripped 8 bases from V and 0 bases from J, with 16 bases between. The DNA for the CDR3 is TGTGCCAGCCTGTACGGGTTAGAAATGAACACTGAAGCTTTCTTT. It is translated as CASLYGLEMNTEAFF.